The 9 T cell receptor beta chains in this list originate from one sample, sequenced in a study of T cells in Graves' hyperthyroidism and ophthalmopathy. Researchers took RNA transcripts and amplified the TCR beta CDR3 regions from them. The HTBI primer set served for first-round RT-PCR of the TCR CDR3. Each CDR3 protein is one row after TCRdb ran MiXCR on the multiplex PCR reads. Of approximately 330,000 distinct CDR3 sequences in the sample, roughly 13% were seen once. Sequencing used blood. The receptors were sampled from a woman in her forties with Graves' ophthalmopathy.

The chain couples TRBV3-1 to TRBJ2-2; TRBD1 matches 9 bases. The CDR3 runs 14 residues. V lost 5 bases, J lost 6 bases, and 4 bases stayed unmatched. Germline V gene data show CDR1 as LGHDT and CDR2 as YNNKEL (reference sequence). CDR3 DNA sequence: TGTGCCAGCAGCGGGGACAGGGCGCCCGGGGAGCTGTTTTTT. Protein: CASSGDRAPGELFF.

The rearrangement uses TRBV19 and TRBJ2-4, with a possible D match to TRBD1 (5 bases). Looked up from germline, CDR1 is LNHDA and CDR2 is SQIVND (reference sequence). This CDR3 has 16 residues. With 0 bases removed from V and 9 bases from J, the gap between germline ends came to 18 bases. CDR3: CASSIDNRPWVSIQYF. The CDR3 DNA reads TGTGCCAGTAGTATAGATAACAGGCCCTGGGTGAGCATTCAGTACTTC.

In DNA form, the CDR3 reads TGTGCCAGCGGGCGAGCGACTAGCGGGTTCAATGAGCAGTTCTTC. Amino acid sequence: CASGRATSGFNEQFF. The chain recombines TRBV2 with TRBJ2-1; 10 bases agree with TRBD2. Germline V gives CDR1 SNHLY, CDR2 FYNNEI. The CDR3 is made up of 15 amino acids. The V and J ends lost 8 bases and 6 bases, in that order; junction bases with no gene match: 10. Full variable domain (outside the CDR3, taken from reference TRBV2 and TRBJ2-1): EPEVTQTPSHQVTQMGQEVILRCVPISNHLYFYWYRQILGQKVEFLVSFYNNEISEKSEIFDDQFSVERPDGSNFTLKIRSTKLEDSAMYFCASGRATSGFNEQFFGPGTRLTVL.

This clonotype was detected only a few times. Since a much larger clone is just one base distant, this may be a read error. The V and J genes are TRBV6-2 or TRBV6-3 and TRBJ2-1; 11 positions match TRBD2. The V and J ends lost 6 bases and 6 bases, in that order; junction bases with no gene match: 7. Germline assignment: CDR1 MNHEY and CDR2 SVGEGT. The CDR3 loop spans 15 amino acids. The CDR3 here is CASRNSGGGTNEQFF. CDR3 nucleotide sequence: TGTGCCAGCAGAAATAGCGGGGGGGGCACCAATGAGCAGTTCTTC.

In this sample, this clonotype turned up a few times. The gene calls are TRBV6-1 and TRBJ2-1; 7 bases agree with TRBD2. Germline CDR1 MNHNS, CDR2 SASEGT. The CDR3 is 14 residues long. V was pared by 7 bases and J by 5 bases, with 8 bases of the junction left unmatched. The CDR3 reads CASTRDYRDNEQFF. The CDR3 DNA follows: TGTGCCAGCACCCGGGACTACCGTGACAATGAGCAGTTCTTC.

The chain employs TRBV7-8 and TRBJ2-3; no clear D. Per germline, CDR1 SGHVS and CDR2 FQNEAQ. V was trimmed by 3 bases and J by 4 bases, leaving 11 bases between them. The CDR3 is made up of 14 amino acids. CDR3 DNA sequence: TGTGCCAGCAGCTTCGGCCAGCATTCAGATACGCAGTATTTT. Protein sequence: CASSFGQHSDTQYF.

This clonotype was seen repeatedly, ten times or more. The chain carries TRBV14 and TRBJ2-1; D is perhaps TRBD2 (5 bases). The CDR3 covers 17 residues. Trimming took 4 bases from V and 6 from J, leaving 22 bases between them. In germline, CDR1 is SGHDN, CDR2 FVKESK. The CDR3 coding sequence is TGTGCCAGCAGCCCTCACCCAATTGGGCTAGGAGGCAATGAGCAGTTCTTC. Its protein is CASSPHPIGLGGNEQFF.

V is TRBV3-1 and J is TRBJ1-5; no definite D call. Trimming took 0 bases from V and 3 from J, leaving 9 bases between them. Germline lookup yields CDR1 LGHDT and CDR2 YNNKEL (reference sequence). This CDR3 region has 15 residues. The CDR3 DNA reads TGTGCCAGCAGCCAAGAGGCGGGCTCCAATCAGCCCCAGCATTTT. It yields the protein CASSQEAGSNQPQHF.

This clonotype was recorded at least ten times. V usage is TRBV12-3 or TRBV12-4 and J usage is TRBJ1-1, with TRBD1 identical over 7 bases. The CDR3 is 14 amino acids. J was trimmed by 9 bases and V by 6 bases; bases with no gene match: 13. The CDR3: CASSLTGSERKAFF. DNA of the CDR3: TGTGCCAGCAGCCTGACAGGGTCGGAGCGAAAAGCTTTCTTT.